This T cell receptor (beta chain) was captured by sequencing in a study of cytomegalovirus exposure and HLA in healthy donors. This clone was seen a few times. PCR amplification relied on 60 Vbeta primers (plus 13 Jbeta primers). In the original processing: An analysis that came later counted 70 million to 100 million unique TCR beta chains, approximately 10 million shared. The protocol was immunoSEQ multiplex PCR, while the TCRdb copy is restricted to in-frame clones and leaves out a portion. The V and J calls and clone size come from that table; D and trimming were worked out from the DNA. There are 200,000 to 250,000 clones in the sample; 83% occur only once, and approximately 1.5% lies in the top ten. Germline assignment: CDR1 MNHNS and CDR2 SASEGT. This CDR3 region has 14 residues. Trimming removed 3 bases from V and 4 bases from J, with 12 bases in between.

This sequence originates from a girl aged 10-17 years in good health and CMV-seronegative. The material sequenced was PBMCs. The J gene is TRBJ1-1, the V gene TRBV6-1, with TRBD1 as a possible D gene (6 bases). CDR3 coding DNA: TGTGCCAGCAGTGATCCAGGGGCTGTCACTGAAGCTTTCTTT. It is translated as CASSDPGAVTEAFF.